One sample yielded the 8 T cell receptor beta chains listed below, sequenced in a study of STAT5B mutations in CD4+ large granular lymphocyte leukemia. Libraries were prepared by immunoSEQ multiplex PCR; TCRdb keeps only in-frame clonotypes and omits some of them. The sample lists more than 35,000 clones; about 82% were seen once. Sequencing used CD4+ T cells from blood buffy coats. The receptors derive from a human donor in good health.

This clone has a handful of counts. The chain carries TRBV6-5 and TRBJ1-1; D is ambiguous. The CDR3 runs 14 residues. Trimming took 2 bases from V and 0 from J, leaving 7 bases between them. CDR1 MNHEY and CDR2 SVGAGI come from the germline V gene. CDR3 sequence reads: CASSYGRLNTEAFF. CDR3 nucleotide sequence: TGTGCCAGCAGTTACGGCAGACTGAACACTGAAGCTTTCTTT.

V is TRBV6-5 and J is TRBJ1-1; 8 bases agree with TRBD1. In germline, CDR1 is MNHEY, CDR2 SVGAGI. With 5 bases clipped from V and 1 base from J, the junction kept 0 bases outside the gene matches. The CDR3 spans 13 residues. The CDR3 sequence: CASSDRGNTEAFF. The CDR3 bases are TGTGCCAGCAGTGACAGGGGGAACACTGAAGCTTTCTTT.

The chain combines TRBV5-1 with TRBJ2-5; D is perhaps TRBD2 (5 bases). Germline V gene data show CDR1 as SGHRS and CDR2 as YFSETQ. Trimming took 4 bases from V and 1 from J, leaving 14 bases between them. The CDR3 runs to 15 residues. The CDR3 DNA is TGCGCCAGCAGCCCGGCTGGCGGGCCCCAAGAGACCCAGTACTTC. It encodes CASSPAGGPQETQYF.

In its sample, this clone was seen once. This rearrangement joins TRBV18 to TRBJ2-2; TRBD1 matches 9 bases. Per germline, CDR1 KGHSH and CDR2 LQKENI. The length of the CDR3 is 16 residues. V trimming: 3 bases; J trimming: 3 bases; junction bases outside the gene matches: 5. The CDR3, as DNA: TGTGCCAGCTCACCGCCGGGGACAGGGTACACCGGGGAGCTGTTTTTT. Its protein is CASSPPGTGYTGELFF.

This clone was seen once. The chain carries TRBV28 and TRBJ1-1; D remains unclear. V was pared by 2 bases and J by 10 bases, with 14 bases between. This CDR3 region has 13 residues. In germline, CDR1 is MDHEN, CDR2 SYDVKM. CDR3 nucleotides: TGTGCCAGCAGTTTAAGTTGGCTCTCGGGAGCTTTCTTT. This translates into CASSLSWLSGAFF.

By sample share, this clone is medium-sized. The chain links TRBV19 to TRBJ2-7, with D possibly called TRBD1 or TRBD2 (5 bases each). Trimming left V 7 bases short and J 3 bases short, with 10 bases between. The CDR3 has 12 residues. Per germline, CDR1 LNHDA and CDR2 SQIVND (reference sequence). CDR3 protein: CASNGDGYEQYF. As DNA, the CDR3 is TGTGCCAGTAATGGGGACGGCTACGAGCAGTACTTC. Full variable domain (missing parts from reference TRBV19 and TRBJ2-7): DGGITQSPKYLFRKEGQNVTLSCEQNLNHDAMYWYRQDPGQGLRLIYYSQIVNDFQKGDIAEGYSVSREKKESFPLTVTSAQKNPTAFYLCASNGDGYEQYFGPGTRLTVT.

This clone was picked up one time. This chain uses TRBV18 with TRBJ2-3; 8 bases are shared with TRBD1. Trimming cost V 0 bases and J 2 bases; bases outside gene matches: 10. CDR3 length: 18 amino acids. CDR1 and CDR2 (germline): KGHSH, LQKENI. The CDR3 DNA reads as TGTGCCAGCTCACCACCTTTCACGGACAGGGCTCTCACAGATACGCAGTATTTT. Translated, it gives CASSPPFTDRALTDTQYF.

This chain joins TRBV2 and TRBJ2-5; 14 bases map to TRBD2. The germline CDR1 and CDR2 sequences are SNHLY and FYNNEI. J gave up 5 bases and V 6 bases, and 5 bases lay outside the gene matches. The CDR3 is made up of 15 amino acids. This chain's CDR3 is CASSGTSGRFETQYF. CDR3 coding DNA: TGTGCCAGCAGCGGGACTAGCGGGAGATTTGAGACCCAGTACTTC.